The clone carrying this TCR beta chain has only a few counts. Its antigen is not known. The data originate from a study of shared clonotypes between healthy human individuals. Study-wide results and limits: Naive CD4 clonotype sharing across four donors was approximately 5%.

A 200 ng quantity of DNA, 30,000 to 35,000 T cell genomes, went into the sorted-subset replicate PCRs. TCRdb keeps only in-frame clones here, not all; method: immunoSEQ multiplex PCR. This repertoire shows fewer than 1 million clones, about 96% found once; its top ten account for about 0.21%. Naive CD8 populations comprised CD45RO-negative cells positively selected for CCR7, excluding terminally differentiated effector memory CD45RA+ cells. The CDR3 extends over 15 amino acids. Trimming left V 0 bases short and J 1 base short, with 7 bases between. CDR1 and CDR2 from the germline V gene are MNHEY and SVGAGI.

The genes are TRBV6-5 and TRBJ1-5; the D gene is possibly TRBD1 (5 bases). Material: naive CD8+ T cells sorted from blood. The TCR comes from a man aged 25 to 40 in good health. The CDR3 bases are TGTGCCAGCAGTTACTCGGGGGAGAGCAATCAGCCCCAGCATTTT. Protein product: CASSYSGESNQPQHF.